This entry describes one T cell receptor (beta chain). This record comes from a study of blood T cell repertoires in COVID-19. CDR3 length equals 17 residues. Germline-derived CDR1 and CDR2 are LGHDT and YNNKEL (reference sequence). V gave up 2 bases and J gave up 6 bases; unmatched junction bases: 10. The assay was immunoSEQ multiplex PCR, and TCRdb's table has in-frame clones only and misses some. The profile shows about 320,000 clones, about 92% of them singletons. This TCR derives from a man aged 55 to 70 who had recovered from COVID-19. The V and J genes are TRBV3-1 (or the pseudogene TRBV3-2) and TRBJ2-3; the match to TRBD2 covers 11 bases. The material sequenced was PBMCs or T cells enriched from blood (not recorded which). The CDR3 DNA sequence: TGTGCCAGCAGCCAAAACCTAGCGGGAGGCTGGGTCGATACGCAGTATTTT. Translation: CASSQNLAGGWVDTQYF.